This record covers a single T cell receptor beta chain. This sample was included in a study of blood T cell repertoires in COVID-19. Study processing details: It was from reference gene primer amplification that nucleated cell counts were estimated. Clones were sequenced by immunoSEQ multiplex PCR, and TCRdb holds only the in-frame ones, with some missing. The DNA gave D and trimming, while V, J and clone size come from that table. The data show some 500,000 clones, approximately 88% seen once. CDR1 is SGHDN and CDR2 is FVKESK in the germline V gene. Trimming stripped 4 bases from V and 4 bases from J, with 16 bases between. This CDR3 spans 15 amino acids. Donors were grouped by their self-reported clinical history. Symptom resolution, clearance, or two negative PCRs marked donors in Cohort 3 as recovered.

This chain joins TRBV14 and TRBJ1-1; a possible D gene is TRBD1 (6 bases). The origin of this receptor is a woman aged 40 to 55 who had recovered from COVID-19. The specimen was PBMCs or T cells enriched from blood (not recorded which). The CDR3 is CASSRPETGFTEAFF. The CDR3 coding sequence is TGTGCCAGCAGCCGACCTGAGACAGGTTTCACTGAAGCTTTCTTT.